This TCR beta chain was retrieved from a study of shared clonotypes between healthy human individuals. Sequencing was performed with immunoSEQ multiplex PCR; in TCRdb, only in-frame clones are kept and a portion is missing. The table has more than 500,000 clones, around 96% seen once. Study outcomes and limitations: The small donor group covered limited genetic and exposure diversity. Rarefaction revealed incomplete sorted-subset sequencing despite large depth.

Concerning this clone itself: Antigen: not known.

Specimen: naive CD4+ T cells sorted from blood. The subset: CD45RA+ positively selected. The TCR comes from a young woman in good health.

The CDR3 loop reads CSVERQDRGEQFF. The CDR3 DNA reads as TGCAGCGTTGAACGCCAAGACCGGGGTGAGCAGTTCTTC. This chain joins TRBV29-1 and TRBJ2-1; a possible D gene is TRBD2 (5 bases). With 2 bases removed from V and 9 bases from J, the gap between germline ends came to 14 bases. The V gene's germline CDR1 is SQVTM and CDR2 ANQGSEA. The CDR3 consists of 13 residues.